These 24 T cell receptor beta chains were all obtained from the same sample, sequenced in a study of control samples from healthy donors and cancer patients. Assay: immunoSEQ multiplex PCR; the TCRdb copy retains only in-frame clones and omits some. The table has over 150,000 clones, nearly 90% seen once. The sample was blood. Receptors originate from a woman between 45 and 60 years old in good health.

The table lists this clone with a few counts. V and J are TRBV27 and TRBJ2-5; the D gene could be TRBD1 or TRBD2 (5 bases each). Germline V gene lookup returns CDR1 MNHEY and CDR2 SMNVEV (reference sequence). Deletions cut 3 bases from V and 7 bases from J, with 12 bases between. CDR3 length: 13 amino acids. CDR3 region: CASSFGTARTQYF. DNA for the CDR3: TGTGCCAGCAGTTTCGGGACCGCGAGGACCCAGTACTTC.

This clone was recorded once. The chain is built from TRBV6-2 or TRBV6-3 and TRBJ1-2; tentative D call: TRBD1 (6 bases). Germline CDR1 and CDR2: MNHEY and SVGEGT. V gave up 6 bases and J gave up 5 bases, with 16 bases separating them. The CDR3 runs 14 residues. The chain's CDR3 is CASSPLGRGYGYTF. The CDR3 DNA sequence: TGTGCCAGCAGCCCCCTGGGGAGGGGGTATGGCTACACCTTC.

V gene TRBV28 combines with J gene TRBJ2-3; 7 bases match TRBD2. Losses at the gene ends were 2 bases for V and 3 bases for J; bases not matched to a gene: 14. The CDR3 consists of 18 residues. The V gene's germline CDR1 is MDHEN and CDR2 SYDVKM. CDR3 coding DNA: TGTGCCAGCAGTTTACAGGGAATGGGACTACCTGGGACAGATACGCAGTATTTT. Amino acid sequence: CASSLQGMGLPGTDTQYF.

V and J are TRBV12-5 and TRBJ2-2; maybe TRBD2 (6 bases). The CDR3 contains 14 residues. The V gene lost 5 bases and the J gene lost 0 bases, with 7 bases spanning the gap. The germline V gene has CDR1 LGHNT and CDR2 FRNRAP. Here the CDR3 DNA reads TGTGCTAGTGGTCGGGAGACGAACACCGGGGAGCTGTTTTTT. Translating gives CASGRETNTGELFF.

The genes are TRBV7-2 and TRBJ1-5, with no clear D. Germline-derived CDR1 and CDR2 are SGHTA and FQGNSA. Trimming shortened V by 3 bases and J by 1 base, and 4 bases separated the two germline ends. The CDR3 length is 13 residues. The CDR3 DNA follows: TGTGCCAGCAGCTTGGTAAGCAATCAGCCCCAGCATTTT. It translates to CASSLVSNQPQHF.

The V call is TRBV5-1, the J call TRBJ2-3, with TRBD2 matching over 8 bases. V gave up 3 bases and J gave up 0 bases; unmatched junction bases: 3. CDR1 SGHRS and CDR2 YFSETQ come from the germline V gene. CDR3 size: 15 residues. The CDR3 reads CASSSRGGSTDTQYF. DNA of the CDR3: TGCGCCAGCAGCTCACGGGGGGGTAGCACAGATACGCAGTATTTT.

V usage is TRBV4-1 and J usage is TRBJ1-4, with D unresolved. The V and J ends lost 1 base and 2 bases respectively, with 8 bases between them. From germline, CDR1 is MGHRA and CDR2 YSYEKL. CDR3 length equals 15 residues. In DNA, the CDR3 is TGCGCCAGCAGCCAAGGGAGATGGACTAATGAAAAACTGTTTTTT. It yields the protein CASSQGRWTNEKLFF.

V gene TRBV29-1 combines with J gene TRBJ1-5; a possible D gene is TRBD1 (6 bases). The germline V gene encodes CDR1 SQVTM and CDR2 ANQGSEA. V was pared by 0 bases and J by 7 bases, with 10 bases between. This CDR3 contains 13 residues. The CDR3 loop reads CSVEDRGGQPQHF. The CDR3 nucleotides read TGCAGCGTTGAAGACAGGGGAGGCCAGCCCCAGCATTTT.

The sample holds one count of this clone. The chain combines TRBV5-1 with TRBJ2-1; D is unclear. The CDR3 is 12 amino acids. V lost 4 bases and J 7 bases, leaving 9 bases between the germline ends. The V gene's germline CDR1 is SGHRS and CDR2 YFSETQ. CDR3 residues: CASSPVVNEQFF. CDR3 nucleotide sequence: TGCGCCAGCAGCCCTGTTGTAAATGAGCAGTTCTTC.

J is TRBJ2-1 and V is TRBV28, with 9 bases matching TRBD1. Unmatched junction bases numbered 9, after V lost 6 bases and J lost 0 bases. The CDR3 runs to 17 residues. Per germline, CDR1 MDHEN and CDR2 SYDVKM. For the CDR3, the DNA is TGTGCCAGCAGCTACGGACAGGGGCGGAGCTCCTACAATGAGCAGTTCTTC. Translation gives CASSYGQGRSSYNEQFF.

The chain joins TRBV7-6 to TRBJ2-3, with 13 bases lining up with TRBD2. J was trimmed by 6 bases and V by 5 bases; bases with no gene match: 17. This CDR3 comprises 19 residues. Germline V CDR1 and CDR2: SGHVS, FNYEAQ. CDR3 sequence (DNA): TGTGCCAGCAGCCCGACGACCCTTGGACTAGCGGGAGAGGGGGATACGCAGTATTTT. Residues: CASSPTTLGLAGEGDTQYF.

The chain is built from TRBV9 and TRBJ1-2, with a weak D call TRBD1 (5 bases). The CDR3 extends over 15 amino acids. V lost 0 bases, J lost 8 bases, and 17 bases lay in between. Germline V gene data show CDR1 as SGDLS and CDR2 as YYNGEE. CDR3 coding DNA: TGTGCCAGCAGCGTAGGTGGACAAGAGCTAGGAGGCTACACCTTC. Residues: CASSVGGQELGGYTF.

CDR3 in DNA: TGTGCCAGCAGTATCGGGGGTCAGCTTGGAGCTTTCTTT. Translated: CASSIGGQLGAFF. The J gene is TRBJ1-1, the V gene TRBV6-5; D is possibly TRBD1 (5 bases). The CDR3 is 13 residues long. Trimming stripped 5 bases from V and 10 bases from J, with 17 bases between. Germline V lookup: CDR1 MNHEY, CDR2 SVGAGI.

The chain has TRBV6-2 or TRBV6-3 and TRBJ1-5; TRBD1 matches 7 bases. V shed 2 bases, J shed 8 bases, and the junction held 6 bases outside the gene matches. This CDR3 region has 14 residues. Germline CDR1 and CDR2: MNHEY and SVGEGT. The CDR3 region is CASSYRTGWEPQHF. The CDR3 DNA reads TGTGCCAGCAGTTACCGGACAGGTTGGGAGCCCCAGCATTTT.

The chain joins TRBV7-3 to TRBJ1-6, with D unclear. The V gene's germline CDR1 is SGHTA and CDR2 FQGTGA. CDR3 size: 14 residues. V was clipped by 4 bases and J by 10 bases, with 14 bases between them. CDR3 nucleotides: TGTGCCAGCAGCTCAGACGGGCTTGGGTCACCCCTCCACTTT. This encodes CASSSDGLGSPLHF.

The chain combines TRBV20-1 with TRBJ2-1; D unclear. Trimming left V 3 bases short and J 5 bases short, with 11 bases between. This CDR3 has 13 amino acids. Germline V lookup: CDR1 DFQATT, CDR2 SNEGSKA (reference sequence). The CDR3 nucleotides are TGCAGTGCTAGTGGAGCCCGGGACAATGAGCAGTTCTTC. It translates to CSASGARDNEQFF.

The chain is built from TRBV7-6 and TRBJ2-3; 9 positions agree with TRBD1. This CDR3 is 18 amino acids long. Germline lookup yields CDR1 SGHVS and CDR2 FNYEAQ. The ends lost 5 bases at V and 2 bases at J; junction bases unmatched: 14. CDR3 in DNA: TGTGCCAGCAGCGGGGGACAGGGACAGGCTAGACTCACAGATACGCAGTATTTT. Protein: CASSGGQGQARLTDTQYF.

This sequence joins TRBV28 and TRBJ1-5; D unclear. Germline loops: CDR1 MDHEN, CDR2 SYDVKM. The CDR3 has 17 amino acids. Trimming took off 7 bases at V and 0 bases at J, with 19 bases between the two ends. CDR3 sequence reads: CASTQLEGGNSNQPQHF. For the CDR3, the DNA is TGTGCCAGCACCCAATTGGAGGGTGGCAATAGCAATCAGCCCCAGCATTTT.

V is TRBV9 and J is TRBJ1-2; weak D call: TRBD1 (6 bases). From germline, CDR1 is SGDLS and CDR2 YYNGEE. V was cut by 4 bases and J by 3 bases, with 10 bases left in between. The CDR3 consists of 13 residues. The CDR3: CASSPDRHYGYTF. CDR3 sequence (DNA): TGTGCCAGCAGCCCCGACAGGCACTATGGCTACACCTTC.

This rearrangement joins TRBV11-2 to TRBJ1-1; D ambiguous. V lost 2 bases and J lost 7, with 14 bases in between. Germline-derived CDR1 and CDR2 are SGHAT and FQNNGV. This CDR3 comprises 14 residues. CDR3: CASSLTEGRGEAFF. The CDR3 coding sequence is TGTGCCAGCAGCTTAACAGAAGGACGGGGTGAAGCTTTCTTT. The entire variable domain, with the rest obtained from reference TRBV11-2 and TRBJ1-1, is as follows: EAGVAQSPRYKIIEKRQSVAFWCNPISGHATLYWYQQILGQGPKLLIQFQNNGVVDDSQLPKDRFSAERLKGVDSTLKIQPAKLEDSAVYLCASSLTEGRGEAFFGQGTRLTVV.

The chain combines TRBV6-5 with TRBJ1-1; the D is unclear. This CDR3 spans 13 amino acids. Germline CDR1 reads MNHEY; CDR2 reads SVGAGI. Trimming pared 4 bases from V and 6 bases from J, leaving 12 bases between. This CDR3 is CASSSVRRSEAFF. DNA of the CDR3: TGTGCCAGCAGTTCCGTCAGGAGGTCTGAAGCTTTCTTT.

The chain is built from TRBV21-1 and TRBJ2-3; the D call TRBD2 from the table was never checked on the DNA. TRBV21-1 is described as a pseudogene. The CDR3 sequence is 19 residues long. CDR3 residues: CASSKLKRASGRVTDTQYF. In nucleotides, the CDR3 is TGTGCCAGCAGCAAATTAAAGCGGGCTAGCGGGAGGGTCACAGATACGCAGTATTTT.

The gene calls are TRBV6-5 and TRBJ2-2; D call uncertain. Trimming removed 10 bases at V and 1 base at J, with 13 bases between. Germline V CDR1 and CDR2: MNHEY, SVGAGI. This CDR3 is built from 14 residues. In DNA form, the CDR3 reads TGTGCCACATTCAGGCAGTTGAACACCGGGGAGCTGTTTTTT. Protein sequence: CATFRQLNTGELFF.

The chain is built from TRBV4-2 and TRBJ2-3, with a tentative D call TRBD1 (7 bases). In germline, CDR1 is LGHNA, CDR2 YNFKEQ. The CDR3 is 15 amino acids. The V end lost 0 bases, the J end lost 5 bases, and 12 bases lay between the germline ends. The CDR3 here is CASSQDQGEVDTQYF. CDR3 DNA: TGTGCCAGCAGCCAAGATCAGGGGGAGGTAGATACGCAGTATTTT.